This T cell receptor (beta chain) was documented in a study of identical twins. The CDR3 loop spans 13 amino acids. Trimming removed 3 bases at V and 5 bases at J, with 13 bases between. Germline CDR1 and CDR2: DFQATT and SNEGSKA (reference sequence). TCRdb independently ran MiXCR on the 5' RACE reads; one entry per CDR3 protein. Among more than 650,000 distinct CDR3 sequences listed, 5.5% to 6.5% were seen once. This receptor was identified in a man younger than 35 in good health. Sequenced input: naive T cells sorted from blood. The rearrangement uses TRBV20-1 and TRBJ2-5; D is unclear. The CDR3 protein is CSARETVSETQYF. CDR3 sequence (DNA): TGCAGTGCTAGGGAGACGGTGTCCGAGACCCAGTACTTC.